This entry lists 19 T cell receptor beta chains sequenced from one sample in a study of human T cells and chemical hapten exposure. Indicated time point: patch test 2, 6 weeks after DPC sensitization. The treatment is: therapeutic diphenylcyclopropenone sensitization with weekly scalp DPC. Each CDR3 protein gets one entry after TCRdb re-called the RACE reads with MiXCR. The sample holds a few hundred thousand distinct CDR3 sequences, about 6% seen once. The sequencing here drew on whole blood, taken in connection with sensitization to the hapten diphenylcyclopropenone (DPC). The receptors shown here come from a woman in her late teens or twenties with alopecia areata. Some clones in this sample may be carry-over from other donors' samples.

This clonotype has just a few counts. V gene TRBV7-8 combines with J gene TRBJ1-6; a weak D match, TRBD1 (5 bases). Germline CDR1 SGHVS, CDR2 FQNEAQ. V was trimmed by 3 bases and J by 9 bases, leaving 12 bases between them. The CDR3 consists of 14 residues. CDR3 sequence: CASSFQKGISPLHF. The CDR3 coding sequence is TGTGCCAGCAGCTTTCAAAAGGGGATTTCACCCCTCCACTTT.

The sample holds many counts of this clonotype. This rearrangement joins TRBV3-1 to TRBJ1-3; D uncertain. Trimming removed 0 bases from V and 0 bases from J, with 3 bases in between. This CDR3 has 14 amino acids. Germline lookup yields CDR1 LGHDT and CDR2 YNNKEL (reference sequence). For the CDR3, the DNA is TGTGCCAGCAGCCAAGAGGTCTCTGGAAACACCATATATTTT. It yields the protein CASSQEVSGNTIYF.

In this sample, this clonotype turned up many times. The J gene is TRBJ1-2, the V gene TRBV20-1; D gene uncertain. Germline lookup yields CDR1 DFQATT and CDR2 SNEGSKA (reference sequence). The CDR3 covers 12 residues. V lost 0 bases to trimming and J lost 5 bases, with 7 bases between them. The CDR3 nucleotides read TGCAGTGCTAGAGAGGACCCTTATGGCTACACCTTC. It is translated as CSAREDPYGYTF.

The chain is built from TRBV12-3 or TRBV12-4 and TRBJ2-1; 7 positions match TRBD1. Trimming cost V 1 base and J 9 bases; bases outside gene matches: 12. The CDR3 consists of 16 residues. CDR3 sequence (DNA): TGTGCCAGCAGTTTAGGGGCTGAGAGACAGGGTGGTGAGCAGTTCTTC. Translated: CASSLGAERQGGEQFF.

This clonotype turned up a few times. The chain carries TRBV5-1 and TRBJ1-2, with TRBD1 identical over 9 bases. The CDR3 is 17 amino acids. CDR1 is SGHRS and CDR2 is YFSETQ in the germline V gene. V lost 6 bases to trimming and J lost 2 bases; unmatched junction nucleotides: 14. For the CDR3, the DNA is TGCGCCAGCACCCTTCAACCATCCGGGACAGGGAACTATGGCTACACCTTC. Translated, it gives CASTLQPSGTGNYGYTF.

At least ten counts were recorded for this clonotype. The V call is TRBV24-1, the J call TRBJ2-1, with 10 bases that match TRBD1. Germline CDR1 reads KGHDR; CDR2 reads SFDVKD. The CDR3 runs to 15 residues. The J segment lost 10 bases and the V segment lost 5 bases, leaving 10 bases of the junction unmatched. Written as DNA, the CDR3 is TGTGCCACCAGTGTTCCGGGACAGGGGCCGAAAGAGCAGTTCTTC. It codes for CATSVPGQGPKEQFF.

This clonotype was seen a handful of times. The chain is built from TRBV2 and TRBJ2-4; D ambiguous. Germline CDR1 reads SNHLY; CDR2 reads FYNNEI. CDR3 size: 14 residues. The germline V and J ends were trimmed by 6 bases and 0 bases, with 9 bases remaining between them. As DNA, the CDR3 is TGTGCCAGCAGAGTCGGTCTAGCCAAAAACATTCAGTACTTC. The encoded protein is CASRVGLAKNIQYF.

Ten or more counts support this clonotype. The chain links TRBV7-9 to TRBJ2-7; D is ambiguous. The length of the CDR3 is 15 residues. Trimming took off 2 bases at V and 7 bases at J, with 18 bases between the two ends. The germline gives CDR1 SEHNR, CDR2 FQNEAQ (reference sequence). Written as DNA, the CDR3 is TGTGCCAGCAGCTTAAATAGTGTTGGGGTATGGGAGCAGTACTTC. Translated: CASSLNSVGVWEQYF.

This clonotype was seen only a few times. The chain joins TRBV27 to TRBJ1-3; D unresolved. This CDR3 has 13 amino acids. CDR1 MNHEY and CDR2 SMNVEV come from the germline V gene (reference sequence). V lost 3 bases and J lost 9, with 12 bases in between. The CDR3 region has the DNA TGTGCCAGCAGTTTCTCCCGCGCAGGCACCATATATTTT. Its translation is CASSFSRAGTIYF.

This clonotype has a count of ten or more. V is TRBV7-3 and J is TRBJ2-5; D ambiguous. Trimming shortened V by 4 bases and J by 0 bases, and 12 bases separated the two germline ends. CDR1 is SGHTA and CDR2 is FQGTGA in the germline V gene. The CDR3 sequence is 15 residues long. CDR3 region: CASSSPSVYQETQYF. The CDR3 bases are TGTGCCAGCAGCTCTCCCTCTGTGTACCAAGAGACCCAGTACTTC.

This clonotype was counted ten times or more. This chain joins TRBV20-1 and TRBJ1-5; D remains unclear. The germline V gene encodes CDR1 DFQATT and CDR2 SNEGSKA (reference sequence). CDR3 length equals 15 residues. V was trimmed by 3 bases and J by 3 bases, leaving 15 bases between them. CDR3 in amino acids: CSASSGVRNNQPQHF. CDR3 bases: TGCAGTGCTAGTTCAGGAGTCAGGAACAATCAGCCCCAGCATTTT.

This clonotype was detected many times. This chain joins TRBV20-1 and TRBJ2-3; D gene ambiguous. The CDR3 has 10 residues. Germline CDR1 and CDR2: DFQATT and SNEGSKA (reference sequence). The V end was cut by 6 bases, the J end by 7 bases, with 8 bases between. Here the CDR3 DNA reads TGCAGTGCCCTACGAAATACGCAGTATTTT. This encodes CSALRNTQYF.

Here the CDR3 reads CASSFRGWESDSIAEAFF. CDR3 sequence (DNA): TGTGCCAGCAGTTTTAGGGGGTGGGAATCAGACAGTATAGCTGAAGCTTTCTTT. V is TRBV12-3 or TRBV12-4 and J is TRBJ1-1; D might be TRBD1 (6 bases). The germline V and J ends were trimmed by 3 bases and 6 bases, with 26 bases remaining between them. This CDR3 is 18 amino acids long.

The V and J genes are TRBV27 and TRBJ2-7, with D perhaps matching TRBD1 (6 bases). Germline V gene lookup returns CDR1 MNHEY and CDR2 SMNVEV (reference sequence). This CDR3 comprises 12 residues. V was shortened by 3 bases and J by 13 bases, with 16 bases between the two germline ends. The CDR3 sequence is CASSFKGGEIYF. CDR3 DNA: TGTGCCAGCAGTTTTAAAGGGGGAGAGATATACTTC.

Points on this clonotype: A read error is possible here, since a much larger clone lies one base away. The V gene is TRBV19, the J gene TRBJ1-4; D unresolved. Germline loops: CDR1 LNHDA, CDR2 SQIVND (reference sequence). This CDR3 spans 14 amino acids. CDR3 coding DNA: TGTACCAGTAGTTCATCGTCGAGGTCGGAAAAACTGTTTTTT. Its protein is CTSSSSSRSEKLFF.

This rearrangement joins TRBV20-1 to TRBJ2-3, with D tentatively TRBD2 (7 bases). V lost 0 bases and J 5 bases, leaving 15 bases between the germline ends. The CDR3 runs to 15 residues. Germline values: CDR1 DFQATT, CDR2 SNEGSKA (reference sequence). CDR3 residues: CSARDLGGGGDTQYF. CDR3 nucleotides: TGCAGTGCTAGAGATCTTGGCGGGGGCGGAGATACGCAGTATTTT.

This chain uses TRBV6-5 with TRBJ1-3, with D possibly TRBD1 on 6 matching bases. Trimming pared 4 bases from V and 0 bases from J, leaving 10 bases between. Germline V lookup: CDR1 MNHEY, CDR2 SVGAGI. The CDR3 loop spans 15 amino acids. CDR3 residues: CASSSTGISGNTIYF. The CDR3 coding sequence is TGTGCCAGCAGTTCAACAGGGATCTCTGGAAACACCATATATTTT.

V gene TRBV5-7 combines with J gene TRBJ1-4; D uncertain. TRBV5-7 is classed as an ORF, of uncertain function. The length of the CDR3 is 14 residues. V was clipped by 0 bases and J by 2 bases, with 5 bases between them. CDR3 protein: CASSLEGTNEKLFF. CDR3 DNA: TGTGCCAGCAGCTTGGAGGGTACTAATGAAAAACTGTTTTTT.

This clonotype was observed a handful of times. CDR3 region: CASSLSPGDNEQFF. The CDR3, as DNA: TGCGCCAGCAGCTTGTCCCCAGGAGACAATGAGCAGTTCTTC. The chain recombines TRBV5-1 with TRBJ2-1, with unresolved D. CDR3 length: 14 residues. V was trimmed by 1 base and J by 5 bases, leaving 10 bases between them. Germline CDR1 is SGHRS and CDR2 is YFSETQ.